What follows are 23 T cell receptor beta chains derived from one specimen sequenced in a study of blood T cell repertoires in COVID-19. Clones were sequenced by immunoSEQ multiplex PCR, and TCRdb holds only the in-frame ones, with some missing. Here the sample spans a few hundred thousand clones, around nine tenths being singletons. The sequenced material came from PBMCs or T cells enriched from blood (not recorded which). The receptors here all came from a woman aged 45-59 years who had recovered from COVID-19.

For the CDR3, the DNA is TGTGCCAGCAGCCAATTACTCCGGGACAGGGGGCACGACGAGCAGTACTTC. Protein: CASSQLLRDRGHDEQYF. The genes are TRBV3-1 (or the pseudogene TRBV3-2) and TRBJ2-7; 12 bases line up with TRBD1. Losses at the gene ends were 2 bases for V and 5 bases for J; bases not matched to a gene: 10. The germline V gene has CDR1 LGHDT and CDR2 YNNKEL (reference sequence). This CDR3 comprises 17 residues.

The chain combines TRBV5-1 with TRBJ1-1, with 8 bases matching TRBD1. With 4 bases clipped from V and 3 bases from J, the junction kept 5 bases outside the gene matches. The CDR3 consists of 14 residues. In germline, CDR1 is SGHRS, CDR2 YFSETQ. CDR3: CASSPQTGDTEAFF. The DNA for the CDR3 is TGCGCCAGCAGCCCCCAGACAGGGGACACTGAAGCTTTCTTT.

Written as DNA, the CDR3 is TGTGCCAGCTCAAGTGTACTCTCCCGGGAAGGCTACACCTTC. As protein: CASSSVLSREGYTF. V gene TRBV18 combines with J gene TRBJ1-2; no clear D. Trimming took 5 bases from V and 8 from J, leaving 18 bases between them. The germline V gene encodes CDR1 KGHSH and CDR2 LQKENI. The CDR3 loop spans 14 amino acids.

This clone was found once. This sequence joins TRBV2 and TRBJ1-6; D is undetermined. The CDR3 runs 16 residues. The germline gives CDR1 SNHLY, CDR2 FYNNEI. Between the trimmed V and J ends, which lost 8 bases and 7 bases, there was a span of 21 bases. The CDR3 region has the DNA TGTGCCAGCGGTAAGGGAGACGGAGCACAGAATTCACCCCTCCACTTT. Its protein product is CASGKGDGAQNSPLHF.

The CDR3 nucleotides are TGTGCCAGCTCACTTTATGGGCAGGCAAACTATGGCTACACCTTC. Translating it yields CASSLYGQANYGYTF. This sequence joins TRBV18 and TRBJ1-2; no reliable D call. Germline lookup yields CDR1 KGHSH and CDR2 LQKENI. The CDR3 runs to 15 residues. V was trimmed by 4 bases and J by 2 bases, leaving 14 bases between them.

Ten or more counts support this clone. The chain carries TRBV5-1 and TRBJ1-1; D gene unclear. CDR1 and CDR2 (germline): SGHRS, YFSETQ. V was cut by 0 bases and J by 1 base, with 10 bases left in between. The CDR3 covers 15 residues. This chain's CDR3 is CASSLVSGANTEAFF. The DNA for the CDR3 is TGCGCCAGCAGCTTGGTATCGGGAGCGAACACTGAAGCTTTCTTT.

This sequence joins TRBV9 and TRBJ2-5; D is unclear. From germline, CDR1 is SGDLS and CDR2 YYNGEE. With 4 bases removed from V and 3 bases from J, the gap between germline ends came to 7 bases. CDR3 length: 12 amino acids. This chain's CDR3 is CASSTQEETQYF. The CDR3 DNA reads TGTGCCAGCAGCACCCAGGAAGAGACCCAGTACTTC.

J is TRBJ2-5 and V is TRBV5-1; 7 bases map to TRBD1. CDR3 length equals 15 residues. The germline V gene encodes CDR1 SGHRS and CDR2 YFSETQ. V lost 4 bases, J lost 5 bases, and 11 bases stayed unmatched. The CDR3 nucleotides read TGCGCCAGCAGCCTACGACAGGGTTGGCGGGAGACCCAGTACTTC. As protein: CASSLRQGWRETQYF.

This clone has only a few counts. The J gene is TRBJ1-1, the V gene TRBV19; D is perhaps TRBD1 (6 bases). The CDR3 loop spans 15 amino acids. Germline values: CDR1 LNHDA, CDR2 SQIVND (reference sequence). V lost 5 bases and J lost 4, with 17 bases in between. The CDR3 protein is CASSGIDRTSTEAFF. CDR3 DNA: TGTGCCAGTAGTGGGATCGACAGGACCTCCACTGAAGCTTTCTTT.

A note on this clone: One end of the junction does not line up with germline, which may come from a read error. The V and J genes are TRBV19 and TRBJ1-2, with D unclear. The CDR3 sequence is 14 residues long. CDR1 is LNHDA, CDR2 SQIVND, per germline (reference sequence). The CDR3 DNA reads as TGTGCCAGTAGTATTATTTTTGCTAAGTATGGCTACACCTTC. Translated: CASSIIFAKYGYTF.

The chain combines TRBV7-9 with TRBJ2-5; tentatively, D is TRBD2 (6 bases). CDR1 is SEHNR and CDR2 is FQNEAQ in the germline V gene (reference sequence). V gave up 3 bases and J gave up 4 bases, with 24 bases separating them. The CDR3 covers 18 residues. This CDR3 reads CASSFLTAEDYLRETQYF. The CDR3 DNA is TGTGCCAGCAGCTTTTTAACCGCCGAGGACTACCTTAGAGAGACCCAGTACTTC.

The genes are TRBV14 and TRBJ1-6, with 7 bases matching TRBD1. Looked up from germline, CDR1 is SGHDN and CDR2 is FVKESK. Trimming removed 4 bases from V and 0 bases from J; junction bases left unmatched: 12. The CDR3 is made up of 19 amino acids. CDR3 sequence reads: CASSPRVSGGSSYNSPLHF. CDR3 bases: TGTGCCAGCAGCCCCCGCGTTTCAGGGGGGAGCTCCTATAATTCACCCCTCCACTTT.

As to this clone: Other nucleotide sequences in the sample specify the same CDR3. CDR3 amino acids: CASGEGQNSPLHF. The CDR3 DNA is TGTGCCAGCGGCGAGGGACAAAATTCACCCCTCCACTTT. The chain carries TRBV6-5 and TRBJ1-6; D is perhaps TRBD1 (6 bases). Germline-derived CDR1 and CDR2 are MNHEY and SVGAGI. The CDR3 runs to 13 residues. V was cut by 8 bases and J by 7 bases, with 12 bases left in between.

This chain connects TRBV7-9 to TRBJ2-1; a possible D gene is TRBD2 (6 bases). Germline-derived CDR1 and CDR2 are SEHNR and FQNEAQ (reference sequence). The CDR3 has 13 amino acids. V lost 5 bases, J lost 12 bases, and 17 bases lay in between. The CDR3 is CASSTQRGLGQFF. The CDR3 nucleotides are TGTGCCAGCAGCACCCAAAGGGGACTGGGGCAGTTCTTC.

This chain connects TRBV5-1 to TRBJ2-5; D is perhaps TRBD2 (6 bases). Germline loops: CDR1 SGHRS, CDR2 YFSETQ. The CDR3 length is 14 residues. V gave up 0 bases and J gave up 1 base, with 7 bases separating them. CDR3 bases: TGCGCCAGCAGCTTGGGGGGGGTCCAAGAGACCCAGTACTTC. Translating it yields CASSLGGVQETQYF.

The chain combines TRBV5-1 with TRBJ2-7; TRBD1 aligns across 8 bases. Germline values: CDR1 SGHRS, CDR2 YFSETQ. This CDR3 is built from 16 residues. V lost 0 bases to trimming and J lost 2 bases; unmatched junction nucleotides: 7. CDR3 nucleotide sequence: TGCGCCAGCAGCTTGGGGCCCAGGGGGCTCACCTACGAGCAGTACTTC. Its protein product is CASSLGPRGLTYEQYF. The complete variable domain, with remaining parts taken from reference TRBV5-1 and TRBJ2-7, reads KAGVTQTPRYLIKTRGQQVTLSCSPISGHRSVSWYQQTPGQGLQFLFEYFSETQRNKGNFPGRFSGRQFSNSRSEMNVSTLELGDSALYLCASSLGPRGLTYEQYFGPGTRLTVT.

This chain links TRBV18 with TRBJ1-4, with 7 bases lining up with TRBD1. V trimming: 6 bases; J trimming: 4 bases; junction bases outside the gene matches: 8. This CDR3 has 15 amino acids. CDR1 KGHSH and CDR2 LQKENI come from the germline V gene. CDR3 DNA: TGTGCCAGCTCGGTGAACAGGGGCGGTAATGAAAAACTGTTTTTT. As protein: CASSVNRGGNEKLFF.

This clone has just a few counts. The V gene is TRBV3-1 (or the pseudogene TRBV3-2), the J gene TRBJ1-3, with D possibly TRBD1 on 5 matching bases. Germline CDR1 LGHDT, CDR2 YNNKEL (reference sequence). The V end was cut by 3 bases, the J end by 2 bases, with 8 bases between. The CDR3 runs to 14 residues. The CDR3 here is CASSHQGPGNTIYF. In nucleotides, the CDR3 is TGTGCCAGCAGCCACCAGGGCCCTGGAAACACCATATATTTT.

The genes are TRBV23-1 and TRBJ1-1; 9 bases match TRBD1. TRBV23-1 carries the ORF label, with uncertain function. The CDR3 contains 15 residues. Trimming at V came to 1 base and at J to 4 bases, leaving 4 bases not matched to a gene. CDR3 coding DNA: TGCGCCAGCAGTCAATTACAGGGGGCGGGCACTGAAGCTTTCTTT. Translation gives CASSQLQGAGTEAFF.

This clone was counted a few times. The chain recombines TRBV7-6 with TRBJ2-2; TRBD2 matches 8 bases. This CDR3 contains 16 residues. Looked up from germline, CDR1 is SGHVS and CDR2 is FNYEAQ. J lost 4 bases, V lost 5 bases, and 9 bases had no gene match. The CDR3 protein is CASSAGAGDTTGELFF. The CDR3 DNA reads TGTGCCAGCAGCGCAGGAGCGGGGGACACCACCGGGGAGCTGTTTTTT.

The chain carries TRBV6-2 or TRBV6-3 and TRBJ1-2; D is undetermined. Germline assignment: CDR1 MNHEY and CDR2 SVGEGT. The CDR3 contains 11 residues. Trimming cost V 0 bases and J 6 bases, with 2 bases left between them. The DNA of the CDR3 is TGTGCCAGCAGTTACTCTAATGGCTACACCTTC. It codes for CASSYSNGYTF.

The chain uses TRBV18 and TRBJ1-2; 7 bases fit TRBD1. Germline loops: CDR1 KGHSH, CDR2 LQKENI. There are 15 residues in the CDR3. V gave up 3 bases and J gave up 1 base; unmatched junction bases: 5. The CDR3: CASSPGTEFNYGYTF. For the CDR3, the DNA is TGTGCCAGCTCACCTGGGACAGAATTTAACTATGGCTACACCTTC.

This clone was detected only a few times. The V call is TRBV7-8, the J call TRBJ1-5; D is possibly TRBD1 (6 bases). This CDR3 comprises 16 residues. Trimming removed 1 base from V and 7 bases from J, with 17 bases in between. Germline V gene data show CDR1 as SGHVS and CDR2 as FQNEAQ. This CDR3 reads CASSLEGGRPGQPQHF. DNA of the CDR3: TGTGCCAGCAGCTTAGAGGGGGGGCGGCCAGGCCAGCCCCAGCATTTT.